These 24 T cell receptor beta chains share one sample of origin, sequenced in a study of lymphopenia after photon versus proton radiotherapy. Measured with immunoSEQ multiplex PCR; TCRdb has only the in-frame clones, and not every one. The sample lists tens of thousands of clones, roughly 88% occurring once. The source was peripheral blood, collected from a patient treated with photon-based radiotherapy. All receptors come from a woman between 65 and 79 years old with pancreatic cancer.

This CDR3 is CASTTGQVFQETQYF. CDR3 nucleotide sequence: TGTGCCAGCACCACTGGACAGGTCTTTCAAGAGACCCAGTACTTC. The gene calls are TRBV11-2 and TRBJ2-5; 7 nucleotides match TRBD1. The CDR3 runs 15 residues. J was trimmed by 2 bases and V by 7 bases; bases with no gene match: 10. Per germline, CDR1 SGHAT and CDR2 FQNNGV.

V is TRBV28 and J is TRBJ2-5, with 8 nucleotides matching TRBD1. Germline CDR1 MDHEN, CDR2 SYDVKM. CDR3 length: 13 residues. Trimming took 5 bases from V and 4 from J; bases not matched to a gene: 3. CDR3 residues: CASSPDRGETQYF. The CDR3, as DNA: TGTGCCAGCAGTCCAGACAGGGGAGAGACCCAGTACTTC.

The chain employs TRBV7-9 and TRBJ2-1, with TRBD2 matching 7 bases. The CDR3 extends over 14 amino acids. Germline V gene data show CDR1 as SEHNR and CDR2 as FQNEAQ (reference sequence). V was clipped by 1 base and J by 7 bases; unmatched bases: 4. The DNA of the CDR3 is TGTGCCAGCAGCTTAGAAGCGGGGCTAAATGAGCAGTTCTTC. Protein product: CASSLEAGLNEQFF.

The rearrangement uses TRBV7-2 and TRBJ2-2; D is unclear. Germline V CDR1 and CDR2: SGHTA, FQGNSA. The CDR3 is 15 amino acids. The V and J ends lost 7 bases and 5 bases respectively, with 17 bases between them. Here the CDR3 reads CASIPLKYETGELFF. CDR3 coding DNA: TGTGCCAGCATCCCCCTCAAATATGAGACCGGGGAGCTGTTTTTT.

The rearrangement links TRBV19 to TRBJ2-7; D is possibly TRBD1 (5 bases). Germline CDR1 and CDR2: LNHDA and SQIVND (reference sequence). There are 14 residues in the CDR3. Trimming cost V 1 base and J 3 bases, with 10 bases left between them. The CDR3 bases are TGTGCCAGTAGTATAGGGGGCAGACTCTACGAGCAGTACTTC. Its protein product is CASSIGGRLYEQYF.

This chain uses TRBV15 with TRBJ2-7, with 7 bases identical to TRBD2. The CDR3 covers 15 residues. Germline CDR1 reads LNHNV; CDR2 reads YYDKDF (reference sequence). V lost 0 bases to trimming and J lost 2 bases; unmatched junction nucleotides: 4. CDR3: CATSRDLGTTYEQYF. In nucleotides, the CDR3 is TGTGCCACCAGCAGAGATCTGGGGACTACCTACGAGCAGTACTTC.

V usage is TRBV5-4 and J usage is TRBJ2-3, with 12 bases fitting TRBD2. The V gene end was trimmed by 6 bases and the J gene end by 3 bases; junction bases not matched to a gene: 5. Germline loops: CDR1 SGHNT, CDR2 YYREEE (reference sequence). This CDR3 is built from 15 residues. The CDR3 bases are TGTGCCAGCATGCTGACTAGCGGGAGAACAGATACGCAGTATTTT. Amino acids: CASMLTSGRTDTQYF.

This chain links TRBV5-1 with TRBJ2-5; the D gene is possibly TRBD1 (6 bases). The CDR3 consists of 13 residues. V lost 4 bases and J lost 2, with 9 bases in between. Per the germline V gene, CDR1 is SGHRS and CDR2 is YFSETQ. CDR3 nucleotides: TGCGCCAGCAGCAGGACAGCACAAGAGACCCAGTACTTC. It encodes CASSRTAQETQYF.

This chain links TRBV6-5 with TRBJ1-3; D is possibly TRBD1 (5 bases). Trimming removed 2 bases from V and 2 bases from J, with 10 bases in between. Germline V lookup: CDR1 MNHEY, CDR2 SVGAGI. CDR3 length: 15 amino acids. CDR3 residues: CASSYGWGAGNTIYF. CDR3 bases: TGTGCCAGCAGTTACGGATGGGGGGCTGGAAACACCATATATTTT.

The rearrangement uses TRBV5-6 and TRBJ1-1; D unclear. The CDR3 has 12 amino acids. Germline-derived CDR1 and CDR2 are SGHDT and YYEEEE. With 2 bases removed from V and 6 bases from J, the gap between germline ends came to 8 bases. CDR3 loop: CASSLLSAEAFF. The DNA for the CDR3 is TGTGCCAGCAGCTTATTGTCGGCTGAAGCTTTCTTT.

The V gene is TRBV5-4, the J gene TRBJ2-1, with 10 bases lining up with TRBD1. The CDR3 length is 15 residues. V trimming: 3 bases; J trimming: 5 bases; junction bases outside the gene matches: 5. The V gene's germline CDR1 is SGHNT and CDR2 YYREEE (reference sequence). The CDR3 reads CASSSTGQGNNEQFF. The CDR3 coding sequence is TGTGCCAGCAGCTCCACGGGACAGGGGAACAATGAGCAGTTCTTC.

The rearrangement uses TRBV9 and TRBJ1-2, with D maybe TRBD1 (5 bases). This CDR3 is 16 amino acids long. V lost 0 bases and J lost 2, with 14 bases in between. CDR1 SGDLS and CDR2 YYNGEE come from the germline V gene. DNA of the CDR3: TGTGCCAGCAGCGTAGAGCCGACAGCGCAGAACTATGGCTACACCTTC. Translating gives CASSVEPTAQNYGYTF.

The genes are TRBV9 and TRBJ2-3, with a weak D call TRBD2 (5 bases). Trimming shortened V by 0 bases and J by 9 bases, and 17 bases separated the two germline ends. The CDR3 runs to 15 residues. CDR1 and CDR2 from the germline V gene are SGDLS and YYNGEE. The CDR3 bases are TGTGCCAGCAGCGTAGCGGACTCCCTCCGGGCCACGCAGTATTTT. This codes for CASSVADSLRATQYF.

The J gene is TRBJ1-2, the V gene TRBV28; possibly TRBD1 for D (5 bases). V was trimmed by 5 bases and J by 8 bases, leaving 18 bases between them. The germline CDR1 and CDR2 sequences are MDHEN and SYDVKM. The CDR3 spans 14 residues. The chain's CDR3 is CASSDSGVLGGYTF. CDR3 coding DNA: TGTGCCAGCAGTGACTCGGGGGTGCTAGGCGGCTACACCTTC.

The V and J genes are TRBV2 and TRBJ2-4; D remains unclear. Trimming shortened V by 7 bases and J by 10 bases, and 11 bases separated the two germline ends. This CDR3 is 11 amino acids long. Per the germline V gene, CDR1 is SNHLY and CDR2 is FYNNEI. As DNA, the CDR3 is TGTGCCAGCACCTATGACCGAATTCAGTACTTC. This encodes CASTYDRIQYF.

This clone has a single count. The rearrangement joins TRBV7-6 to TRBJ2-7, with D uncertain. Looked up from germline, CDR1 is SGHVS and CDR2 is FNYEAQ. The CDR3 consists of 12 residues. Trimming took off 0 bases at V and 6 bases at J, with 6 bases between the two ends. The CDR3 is CASSLAVGEQYF. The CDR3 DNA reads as TGTGCCAGCAGCTTAGCGGTGGGCGAGCAGTACTTC.

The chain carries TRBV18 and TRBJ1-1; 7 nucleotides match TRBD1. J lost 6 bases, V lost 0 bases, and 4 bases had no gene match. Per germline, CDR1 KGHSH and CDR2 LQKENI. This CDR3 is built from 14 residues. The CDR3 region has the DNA TGTGCCAGCTCACCACCGACAGGGACCCCTGAAGCTTTCTTT. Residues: CASSPPTGTPEAFF. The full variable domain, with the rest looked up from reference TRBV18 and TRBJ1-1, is NAGVMQNPRHLVRRRGQEARLRCSPMKGHSHVYWYRQLPEEGLKFMVYLQKENIIDESGMPKERFSAEFPKEGPSILRIQQVVRGDSAAYFCASSPPTGTPEAFFGQGTRLTVV.

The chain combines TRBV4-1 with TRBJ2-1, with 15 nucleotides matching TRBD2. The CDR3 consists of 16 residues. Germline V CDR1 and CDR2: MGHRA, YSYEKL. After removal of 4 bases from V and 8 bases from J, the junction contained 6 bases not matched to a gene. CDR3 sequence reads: CASSRGTSGRRDEQFF. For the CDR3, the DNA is TGCGCCAGCAGCCGCGGGACTAGCGGGAGGCGGGATGAGCAGTTCTTC.

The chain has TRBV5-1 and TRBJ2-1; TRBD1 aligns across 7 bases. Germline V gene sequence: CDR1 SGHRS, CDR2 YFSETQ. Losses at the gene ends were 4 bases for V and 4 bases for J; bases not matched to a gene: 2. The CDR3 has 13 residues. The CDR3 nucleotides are TGCGCCAGCAGCAGGGACAGATACAATGAGCAGTTCTTC. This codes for CASSRDRYNEQFF. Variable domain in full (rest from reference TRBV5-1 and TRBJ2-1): KAGVTQTPRYLIKTRGQQVTLSCSPISGHRSVSWYQQTPGQGLQFLFEYFSETQRNKGNFPGRFSGRQFSNSRSEMNVSTLELGDSALYLCASSRDRYNEQFFGPGTRLTVL.

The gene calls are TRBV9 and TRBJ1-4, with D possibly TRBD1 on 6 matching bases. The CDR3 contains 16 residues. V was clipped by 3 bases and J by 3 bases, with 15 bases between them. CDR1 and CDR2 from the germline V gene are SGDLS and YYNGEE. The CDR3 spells CASSANGQSPNEKLFF. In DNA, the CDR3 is TGTGCCAGCAGCGCCAACGGACAGTCCCCTAATGAAAAACTGTTTTTT. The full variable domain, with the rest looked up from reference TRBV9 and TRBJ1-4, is DSGVTQTPKHLITATGQRVTLRCSPRSGDLSVYWYQQSLDQGLQFLIQYYNGEERAKGNILERFSAQQFPDLHSELNLSSLELGDSALYFCASSANGQSPNEKLFFGSGTQLSVL.

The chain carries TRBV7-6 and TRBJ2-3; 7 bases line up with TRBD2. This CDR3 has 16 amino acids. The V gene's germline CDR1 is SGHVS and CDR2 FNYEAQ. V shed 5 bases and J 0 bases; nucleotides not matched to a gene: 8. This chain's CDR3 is CASSPGTTSSTDTQYF. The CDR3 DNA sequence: TGTGCCAGCAGCCCAGGGACTACCTCTAGCACAGATACGCAGTATTTT.

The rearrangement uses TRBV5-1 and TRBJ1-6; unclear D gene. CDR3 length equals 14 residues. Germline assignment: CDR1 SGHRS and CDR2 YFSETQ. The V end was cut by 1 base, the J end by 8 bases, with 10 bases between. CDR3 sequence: CASSLMGADSPLHF. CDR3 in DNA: TGCGCCAGCAGCTTGATGGGCGCTGATTCACCCCTCCACTTT.

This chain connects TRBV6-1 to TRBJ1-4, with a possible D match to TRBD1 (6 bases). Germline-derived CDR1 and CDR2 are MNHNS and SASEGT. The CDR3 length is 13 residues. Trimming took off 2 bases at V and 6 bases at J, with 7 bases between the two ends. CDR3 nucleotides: TGTGCCAGCAGTGAATGGACAGATGAAAAACTGTTTTTT. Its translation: CASSEWTDEKLFF.

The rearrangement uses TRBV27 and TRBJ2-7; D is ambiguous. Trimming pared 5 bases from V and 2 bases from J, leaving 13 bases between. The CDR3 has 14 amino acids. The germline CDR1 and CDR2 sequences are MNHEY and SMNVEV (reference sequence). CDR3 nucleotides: TGTGCCAGCAGTCGCTCGGGTAACACCTACGAGCAGTACTTC. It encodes CASSRSGNTYEQYF.